This T cell receptor beta chain was recovered during a study of T cells in Graves' hyperthyroidism and ophthalmopathy. RNA transcripts served as the template for amplifying TCR beta CDR3 regions. The HTBI primer set served for first-round RT-PCR of the TCR CDR3. TCRdb fed the multiplex PCR reads into MiXCR, producing one record per CDR3 protein. The sample lists 400,000 to 550,000 distinct CDR3 sequences; 13% to 15% were seen once. The table lists this clonotype with a few counts. CDR1 and CDR2 (germline): LNHDA, SQIVND (reference sequence). V was cut by 8 bases and J by 7 bases, with 23 bases left in between. The CDR3 is 16 residues long.

Sequenced: blood. The chain carries TRBV19 and TRBJ2-2; D tentatively reads TRBD1 or TRBD2 (5 bases each). The receptor was derived from a woman aged 18-29 years with Graves' hyperthyroidism. DNA for the CDR3: TGTGCCAGTTCGGGGTTAGGCAGGGACGGTGGCGGGGAGCTGTTTTTT. Translated, it gives CASSGLGRDGGGELFF.